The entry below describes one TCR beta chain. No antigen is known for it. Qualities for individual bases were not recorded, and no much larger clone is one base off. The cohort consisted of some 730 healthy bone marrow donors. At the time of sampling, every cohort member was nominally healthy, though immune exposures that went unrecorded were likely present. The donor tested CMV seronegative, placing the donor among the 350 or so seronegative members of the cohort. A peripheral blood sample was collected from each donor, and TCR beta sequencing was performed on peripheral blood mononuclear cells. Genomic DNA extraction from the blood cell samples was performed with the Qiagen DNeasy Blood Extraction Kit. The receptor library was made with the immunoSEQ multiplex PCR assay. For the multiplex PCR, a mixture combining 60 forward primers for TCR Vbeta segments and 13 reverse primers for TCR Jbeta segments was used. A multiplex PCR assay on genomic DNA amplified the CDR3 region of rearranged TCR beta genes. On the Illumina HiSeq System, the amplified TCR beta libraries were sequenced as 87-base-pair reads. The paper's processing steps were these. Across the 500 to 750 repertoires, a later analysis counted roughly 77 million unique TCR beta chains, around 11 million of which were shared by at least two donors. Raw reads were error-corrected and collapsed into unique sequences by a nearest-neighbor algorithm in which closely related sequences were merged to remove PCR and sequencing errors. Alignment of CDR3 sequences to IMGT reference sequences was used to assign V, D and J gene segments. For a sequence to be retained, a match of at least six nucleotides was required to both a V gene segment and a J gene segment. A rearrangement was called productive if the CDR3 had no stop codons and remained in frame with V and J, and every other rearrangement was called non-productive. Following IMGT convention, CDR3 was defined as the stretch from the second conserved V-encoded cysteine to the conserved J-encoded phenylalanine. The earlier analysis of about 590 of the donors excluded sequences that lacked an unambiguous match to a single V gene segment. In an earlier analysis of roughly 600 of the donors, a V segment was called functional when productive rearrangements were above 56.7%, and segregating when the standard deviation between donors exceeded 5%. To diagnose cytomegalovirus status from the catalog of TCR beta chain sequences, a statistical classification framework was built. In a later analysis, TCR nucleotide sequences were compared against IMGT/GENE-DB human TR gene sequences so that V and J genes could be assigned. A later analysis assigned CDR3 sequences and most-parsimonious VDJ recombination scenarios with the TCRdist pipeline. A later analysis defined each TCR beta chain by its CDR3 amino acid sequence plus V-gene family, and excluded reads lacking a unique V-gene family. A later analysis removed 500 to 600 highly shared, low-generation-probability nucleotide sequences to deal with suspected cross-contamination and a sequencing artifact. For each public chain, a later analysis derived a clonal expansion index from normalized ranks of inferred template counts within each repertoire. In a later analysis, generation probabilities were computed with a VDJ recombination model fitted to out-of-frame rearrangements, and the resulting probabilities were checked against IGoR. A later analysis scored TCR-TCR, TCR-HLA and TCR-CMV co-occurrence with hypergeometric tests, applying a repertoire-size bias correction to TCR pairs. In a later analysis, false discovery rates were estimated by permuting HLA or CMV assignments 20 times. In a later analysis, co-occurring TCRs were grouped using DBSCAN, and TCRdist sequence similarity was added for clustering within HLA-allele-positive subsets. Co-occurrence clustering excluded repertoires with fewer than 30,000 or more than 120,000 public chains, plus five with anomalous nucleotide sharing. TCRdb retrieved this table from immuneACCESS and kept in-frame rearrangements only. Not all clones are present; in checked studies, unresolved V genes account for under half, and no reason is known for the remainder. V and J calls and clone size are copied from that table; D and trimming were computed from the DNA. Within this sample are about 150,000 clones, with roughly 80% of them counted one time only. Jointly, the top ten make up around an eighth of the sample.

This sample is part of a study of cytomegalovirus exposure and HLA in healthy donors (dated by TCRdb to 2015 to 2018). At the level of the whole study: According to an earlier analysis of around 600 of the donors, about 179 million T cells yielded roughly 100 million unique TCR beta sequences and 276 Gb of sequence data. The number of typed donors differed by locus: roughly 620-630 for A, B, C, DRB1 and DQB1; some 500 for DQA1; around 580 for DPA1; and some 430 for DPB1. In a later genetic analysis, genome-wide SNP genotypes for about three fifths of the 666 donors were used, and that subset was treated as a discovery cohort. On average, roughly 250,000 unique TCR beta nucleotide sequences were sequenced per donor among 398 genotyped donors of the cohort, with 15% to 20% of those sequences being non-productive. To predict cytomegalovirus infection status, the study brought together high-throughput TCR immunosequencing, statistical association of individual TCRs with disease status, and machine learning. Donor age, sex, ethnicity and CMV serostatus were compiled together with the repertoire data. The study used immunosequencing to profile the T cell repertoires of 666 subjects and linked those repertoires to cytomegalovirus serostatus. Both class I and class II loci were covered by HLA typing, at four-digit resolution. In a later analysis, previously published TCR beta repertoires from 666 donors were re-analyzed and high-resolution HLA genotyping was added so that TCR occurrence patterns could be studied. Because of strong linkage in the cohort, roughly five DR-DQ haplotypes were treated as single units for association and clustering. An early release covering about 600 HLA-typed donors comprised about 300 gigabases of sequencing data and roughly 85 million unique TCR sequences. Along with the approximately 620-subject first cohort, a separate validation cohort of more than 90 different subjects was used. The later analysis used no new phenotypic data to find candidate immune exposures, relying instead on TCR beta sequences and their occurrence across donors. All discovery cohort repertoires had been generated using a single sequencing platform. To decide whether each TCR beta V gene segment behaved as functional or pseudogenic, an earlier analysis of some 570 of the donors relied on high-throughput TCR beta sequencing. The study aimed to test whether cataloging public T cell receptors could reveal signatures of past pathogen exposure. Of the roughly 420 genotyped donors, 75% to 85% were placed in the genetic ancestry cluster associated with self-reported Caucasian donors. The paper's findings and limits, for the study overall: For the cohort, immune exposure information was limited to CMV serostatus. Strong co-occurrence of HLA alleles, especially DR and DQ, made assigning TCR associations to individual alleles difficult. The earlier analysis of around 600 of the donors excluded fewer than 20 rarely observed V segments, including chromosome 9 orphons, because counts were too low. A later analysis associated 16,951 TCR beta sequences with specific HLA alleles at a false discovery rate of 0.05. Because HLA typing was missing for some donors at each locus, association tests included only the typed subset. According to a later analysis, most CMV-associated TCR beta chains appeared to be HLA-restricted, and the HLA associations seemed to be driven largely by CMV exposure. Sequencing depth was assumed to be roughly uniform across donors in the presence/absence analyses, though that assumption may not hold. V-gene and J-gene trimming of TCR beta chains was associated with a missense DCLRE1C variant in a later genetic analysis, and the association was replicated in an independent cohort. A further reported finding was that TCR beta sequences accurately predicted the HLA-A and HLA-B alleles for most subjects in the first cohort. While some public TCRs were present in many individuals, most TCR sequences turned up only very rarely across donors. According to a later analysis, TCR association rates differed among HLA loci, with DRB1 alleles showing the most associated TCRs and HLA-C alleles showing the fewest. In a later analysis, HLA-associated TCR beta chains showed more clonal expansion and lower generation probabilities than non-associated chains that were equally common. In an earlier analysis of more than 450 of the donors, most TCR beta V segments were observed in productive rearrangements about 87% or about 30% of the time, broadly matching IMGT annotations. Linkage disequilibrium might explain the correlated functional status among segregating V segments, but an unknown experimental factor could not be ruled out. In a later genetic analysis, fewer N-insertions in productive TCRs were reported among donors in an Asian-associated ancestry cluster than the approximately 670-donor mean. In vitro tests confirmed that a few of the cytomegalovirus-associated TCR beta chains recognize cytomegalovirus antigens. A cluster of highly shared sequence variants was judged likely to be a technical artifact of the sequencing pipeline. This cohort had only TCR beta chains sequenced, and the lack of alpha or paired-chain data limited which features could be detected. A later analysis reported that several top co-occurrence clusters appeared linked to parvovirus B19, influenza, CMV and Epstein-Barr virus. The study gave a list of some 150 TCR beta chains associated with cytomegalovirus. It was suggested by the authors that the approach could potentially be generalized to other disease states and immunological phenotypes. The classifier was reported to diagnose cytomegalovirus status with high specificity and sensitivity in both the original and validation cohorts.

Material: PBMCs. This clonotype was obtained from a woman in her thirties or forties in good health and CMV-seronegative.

The CDR3 loop reads CASSGTTYGYTF. The DNA sequence is given as TGTGCCAGCAGTGGGACAACCTATGGCTACACCTTC. The sequence is built from TRBV9 and TRBJ1-2; perhaps TRBD1 is the D gene, with 6 bases matching. Taken from cysteine to phenylalanine, the CDR3 has 12 residues. The entry retains the CDR3 DNA only, 36 bases that are in frame from base 1. The V and J ends are trimmed by 5 bases and 4 bases, leaving 9 bases between them. Looking up the germline V gene yields CDR1 SGDLS and CDR2 YYNGEE. With the rest looked up from the reference TRBV9 and TRBJ1-2 genes rather than sequenced, the full variable domain is DSGVTQTPKHLITATGQRVTLRCSPRSGDLSVYWYQQSLDQGLQFLIQYYNGEERAKGNILERFSAQQFPDLHSELNLSSLELGDSALYFCASSGTTYGYTFGSGTRLTVV.